Sequencing of this T cell receptor beta chain was carried out in a study of Graves' ophthalmopathy and Graves' hyperthyroidism listed by TCRdb under 2018. About the investigation overall: Peripheral blood was collected at initial diagnosis, prior to any treatment. Once sampling was done, hyperthyroidism patients were given methimazole at a starting dose of 30 mg daily, while ophthalmopathy patients were given high-dose intravenous methylprednisolone. In several hyperthyroidism patients, the T-cell repertoires found in thyroid tissue were compared with those found in blood. The study used TCR beta repertoire signatures to distinguish Graves' ophthalmopathy from Graves' hyperthyroidism and to predict progression to ophthalmopathy. The approximately 98 discovery patients were randomly divided into training and test sets at a 7:3 ratio. For independent validation, a separate cohort was made up of 18 hyperthyroidism patients plus 17 patients who later progressed from hyperthyroidism to ophthalmopathy. In total, approximately 140 blood samples were TCR-sequenced: 40 to 45 ophthalmopathy, around 75 hyperthyroidism and some 17 hyperthyroidism-to-ophthalmopathy patients. A discovery set of 100 patients (under 45 ophthalmopathy, 55 to 60 stable hyperthyroidism) was enrolled to explore V-J signatures distinguishing ophthalmopathy from hyperthyroidism. Beyond this particular receptor, the publication reports: Among expanded thyroid clonotypes with frequency above 0.001, most also showed up in blood, which suggests that blood repertoires may reflect the thyroid immune response. No statistical method was used to predetermine the sample size, and group allocation was not hidden from the investigators. Ophthalmopathy was separated from stable hyperthyroidism by the 13-signature model with about 85% sensitivity and about 81% specificity in cross-validation and with 80%/75% in the test set. In validation, the model predicted ophthalmopathy progression with 70.59% sensitivity and about 77% specificity; some 13 predicted patients were CT-confirmed with GO in a median of approximately 6.2 months.

The CDR1 and CDR2 encoded by the germline V gene are MNHEY and SVGAGI. Measured from the cysteine to the phenylalanine, the CDR3 is 15 residues long. Only the CDR3 part of the read is kept: 45 bases, read in frame from the first base. The trim is 4 bases for V and 3 bases for J, with a gap of 13 bases between the germline ends. Ophthalmopathy patients had moderately to severely active disease, Clinical Activity Score of at least 3, NOSPECS grade of at least 4, and disease duration under 3 months. Patients with other autoimmune diseases, uncontrolled infections, pregnancy or lactation were excluded from the study. Diagnosis relied on clinical symptoms, serum thyroxine, TRAb, thyroid ultrasound and orbital computed tomography. Using Ficoll-Paque density gradient centrifugation, PBMCs were isolated from 9 to 10 ml of fresh peripheral blood. Trizol reagent was used to extract the total RNA, and its quality was then checked on an Agilent 2100 Bioanalyzer.

TCR beta CDR3 regions were amplified from RNA transcripts for repertoire sequencing. A first-round RT-PCR used HTBI primers with the Qiagen OneStep RT-PCR kit, followed by a second-round multiplex PCR, size selection and purification. The libraries underwent paired-end sequencing with 100 bp reads on an Illumina HiSeq2000. Under the source paper's analysis protocol: SOAPnuke was used for read processing, and reads with adapters, uncalled bases, a mean Phred below 15, or no exact constant-primer or identifier match were discarded. COPE v1.2.5 was used to merge the high-quality paired reads. Each unique nucleotide sequence was defined as a clonotype, and clonotypes were aligned to IMGT TRB V, D and J references with MiTCR v1.1. The analysis was limited to V-J combinations with a frequency above 0.0001, which together covered about 99% of the repertoires. For each V-J combination, a TCR clonal expansion and chaos score was defined as the ratio of F50 clonal expansion to chaos observed in the TCRdist matrix. Features were reduced by Welch's t-statistics and random forest to 10 to 15 V-J combinations, which fed a naive Bayes classifier. Thyroid-blood repertoire similarity was quantified with the Morisita-Horn index. The public reads were reanalyzed by TCRdb: fastp trimming at Q25, MiXCR alignment, in-frame beta chains only. Rows with a matching CDR3 protein are joined into one entry that keeps the most common DNA and genes. What appears here as the V and J calls and clone size reflects TCRdb's work, not the paper's. The sample table contains about 480,000 distinct CDR3 sequences; only one count was recorded for 14% of them. Approximately 9.8% of the sample goes to the ten largest clones.

This clonotype was recorded at least ten times. Its recognized antigen is unknown. Qualities for individual bases were not recorded, and no much larger clone is one base off. The chain employs TRBV6-5 and TRBJ1-5; no confident D gene assignment can be made. The source of this sequence is a woman aged 25 to 45 with Graves' ophthalmopathy. Donor details come from another sample of the same person, matched by shared clones. Material: blood. CDR3 region: CASSLSRGSNQPQHF. At the DNA level, the sequence is TGTGCCAGCAGTTTATCCCGGGGATCCAATCAGCCCCAGCATTTT.